A selection of T cell receptor beta chains follows, all from one sample in a study of T-cell memory formation after mild COVID-19. TCRdb re-derived calls from the 5' RACE reads in MiXCR, one entry per CDR3 protein. Of about 240,000 distinct CDR3 sequences in the sample, roughly 9.4% were seen once. Sequencing used PBMCs or a T cell subset sorted from them (not recorded which). These receptors originate from a man between 18 and 35 years old who had mild COVID-19 (a few samples of this study predate the infection). Cell type and time point are not known. Each CDR3 is given with its conserved first and last residue. The order of the fields is CDR3 protein, V gene, clone size, J gene. Not all rows give a size; the values are once, few, many and, for expanded clones, a class.

CDR3: CASSYIGTQYF; V: TRBV5-4; size: NA; J: TRBJ2-3
CDR3: CASSRLTGGNTEAFF; V: TRBV28; size: few; J: TRBJ1-1
CDR3: CASRGPSYEQYF; V: TRBV12-3/TRBV12-4; size: NA; J: TRBJ2-7
CDR3: CASSFRDRVFDEQFF; V: TRBV12-3/TRBV12-4; size: NA; J: TRBJ2-1
CDR3: CASSSRANVLTF; V: TRBV7-2; size: NA; J: TRBJ2-6
CDR3: CASSTRYQETQYF; V: TRBV27; size: many; J: TRBJ2-5
CDR3: CSVEDPEQGFNEQFF; V: TRBV29-1; size: many; J: TRBJ2-1
CDR3: CASSSNNGELFF; V: TRBV12-3/TRBV12-4; size: many; J: TRBJ2-2
CDR3: CASSSTGPNTEAFF; V: TRBV11-3; size: few; J: TRBJ1-1
CDR3: CASSSHEQYF; V: TRBV6-1; size: NA; J: TRBJ2-7
CDR3: CASSGLGVSTDTQYF; V: TRBV5-1; size: many; J: TRBJ2-3
CDR3: CASSHTVNQPQHF; V: TRBV11-2; size: NA; J: TRBJ1-5
CDR3: CASSHRLAGGNNEQFF; V: TRBV4-1; size: many; J: TRBJ2-1
CDR3: CASSLRQPTEAFF; V: TRBV12-3/TRBV12-4; size: NA; J: TRBJ1-1
CDR3: CASSGGFEQFF; V: TRBV25-1; size: NA; J: TRBJ2-1
CDR3: CASTPSGGFADTQYF; V: TRBV6-1; size: NA; J: TRBJ2-3
CDR3: CASSYRDDGYTF; V: TRBV6-6; size: few; J: TRBJ1-2
CDR3: CASTPTGTNGYTF; V: TRBV12-3/TRBV12-4; size: NA; J: TRBJ1-2
CDR3: CASSWDREGEAFF; V: TRBV5-1; size: NA; J: TRBJ1-1
CDR3: CASSQDRWYGYTF; V: TRBV4-3; size: NA; J: TRBJ1-2
CDR3: CASSFSQGNTWDSGYF; V: TRBV5-6; size: NA; J: TRBJ2-3
CDR3: CASSYIGKTGELFF; V: TRBV6-5; size: NA; J: TRBJ2-2
CDR3: CASSQGNSWYEKLFF; V: TRBV12-3/TRBV12-4; size: few; J: TRBJ1-4
CDR3: CATSRDQGEQYF; V: TRBV15; size: NA; J: TRBJ2-7
CDR3: CASSQAVSSYNEQFF; V: TRBV4-2; size: NA; J: TRBJ2-1
CDR3: CASSPQPGAWNQPQHF; V: TRBV7-2; size: few; J: TRBJ1-5
CDR3: CASSFNLQETQYF; V: TRBV12-3/TRBV12-4; size: many; J: TRBJ2-5
CDR3: CATSIPGANVLTF; V: TRBV24-1; size: NA; J: TRBJ2-6
CDR3: CASSFGRGRTNYGYTF; V: TRBV7-2; size: NA; J: TRBJ1-2
CDR3: CASSQEDGSTQSPLHF; V: TRBV4-2; size: many; J: TRBJ1-6
CDR3: CASKNPRDLKLFF; V: TRBV28; size: NA; J: TRBJ1-4
CDR3: CASSPRSGRMDTEAFF; V: TRBV18; size: NA; J: TRBJ1-1
CDR3: CASSPRGSSGELFF; V: TRBV7-9; size: NA; J: TRBJ2-2
CDR3: CASSPRRGQTTRGYTF; V: TRBV9; size: few; J: TRBJ1-2
CDR3: CASSRDRETEAFF; V: TRBV12-3/TRBV12-4; size: many; J: TRBJ1-1
CDR3: CSARGLLEPQYF; V: TRBV20-1; size: NA; J: TRBJ2-3
CDR3: CASSGGTANYYGYTF; V: TRBV6-1; size: few; J: TRBJ1-2
CDR3: CASRAAGGATNEKLFF; V: TRBV7-2; size: few; J: TRBJ1-4
CDR3: CASSQVKDFYRETQYF; V: TRBV4-1; size: NA; J: TRBJ2-5
CDR3: CASSLRDSTTYEQYF; V: TRBV3-1; size: NA; J: TRBJ2-7
CDR3: CASSLDVAPYYEQYF; V: TRBV11-3; size: few; J: TRBJ2-7
CDR3: CASSQRRLAGRSTQYF; V: TRBV3-1; size: few; J: TRBJ2-3
CDR3: CASRPGQGLSKETQYF; V: TRBV5-1; size: NA; J: TRBJ2-5
CDR3: CASLGEPRLETQYF; V: TRBV12-3/TRBV12-4; size: NA; J: TRBJ2-5
CDR3: CASSSQPYAVQGLDVTDTQYF; V: TRBV6-2/TRBV6-3; size: NA; J: TRBJ2-3
CDR3: CASSLFGTSMMGDTQYF; V: TRBV5-1; size: NA; J: TRBJ2-3
CDR3: CASSWVSNNEQFF; V: TRBV5-1; size: NA; J: TRBJ2-1